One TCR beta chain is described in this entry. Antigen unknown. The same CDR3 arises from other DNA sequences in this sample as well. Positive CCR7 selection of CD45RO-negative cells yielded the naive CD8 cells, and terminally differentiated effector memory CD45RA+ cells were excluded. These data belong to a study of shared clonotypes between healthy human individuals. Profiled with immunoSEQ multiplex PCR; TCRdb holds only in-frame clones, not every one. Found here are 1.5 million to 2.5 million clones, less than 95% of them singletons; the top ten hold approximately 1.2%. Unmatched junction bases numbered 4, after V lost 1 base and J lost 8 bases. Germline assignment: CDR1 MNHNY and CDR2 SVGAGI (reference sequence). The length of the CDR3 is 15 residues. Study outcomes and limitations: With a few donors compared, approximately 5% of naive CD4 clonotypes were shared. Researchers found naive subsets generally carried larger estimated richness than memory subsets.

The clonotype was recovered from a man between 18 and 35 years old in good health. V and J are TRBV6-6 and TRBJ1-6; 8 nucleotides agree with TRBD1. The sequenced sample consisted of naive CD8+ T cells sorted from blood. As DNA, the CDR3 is TGTGCCAGCAGTTACTTTACAGGGGGTGATTCACCCCTCCACTTT. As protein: CASSYFTGGDSPLHF.